This section outlines one T cell receptor (beta chain) sequence together with its context. Antigen specificity is unknown. Unrecorded immune exposure was likely among donors, who were nominally healthy when sampled. This record belongs to a study of cytomegalovirus exposure and HLA in healthy donors. The study's findings and limits: When a later analysis compared HLA-associated TCR beta chains with equally common others, the HLA-associated chains turned out to be more clonally expanded and to have lower generation probabilities. A later analysis linked a missense variant in DCLRE1C to the trimming of TCR beta V and J genes. According to the study, roughly 160 TCR beta chains were cytomegalovirus-associated.

60 Vbeta and 13 Jbeta primers were used in PCR. Sequenced by immunoSEQ multiplex PCR; TCRdb stores in-frame clones only, minus some. This table has 180,000 or so clones, nearly 80% appearing once. The V and J ends lost 7 bases and 2 bases, in that order; junction bases with no gene match: 6. This CDR3 contains 14 residues. Germline CDR1 MNHNY, CDR2 SVGAGI (reference sequence). This sequence joins TRBV6-6 and TRBJ2-3; 7 bases map to TRBD2. This receptor was identified in a man in his fifties or sixties in good health and CMV-seropositive. Sequences were obtained from PBMCs. CDR3 nucleotide sequence: TGTGCCAGCAAAGGGACTAATCCCACAGATACGCAGTATTTT. Encoded protein: CASKGTNPTDTQYF.